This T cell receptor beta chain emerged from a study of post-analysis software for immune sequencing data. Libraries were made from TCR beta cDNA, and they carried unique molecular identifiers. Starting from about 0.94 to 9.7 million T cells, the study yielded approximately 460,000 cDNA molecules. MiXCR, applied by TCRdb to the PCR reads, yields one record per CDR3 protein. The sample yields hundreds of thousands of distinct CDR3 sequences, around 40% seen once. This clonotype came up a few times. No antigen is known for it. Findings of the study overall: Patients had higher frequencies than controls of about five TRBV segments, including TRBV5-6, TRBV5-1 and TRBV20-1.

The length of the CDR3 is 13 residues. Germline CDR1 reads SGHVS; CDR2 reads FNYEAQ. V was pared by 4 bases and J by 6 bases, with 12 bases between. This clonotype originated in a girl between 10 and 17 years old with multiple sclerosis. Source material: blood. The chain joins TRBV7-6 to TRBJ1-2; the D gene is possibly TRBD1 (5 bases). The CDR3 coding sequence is TGTGCCAGCAGCTCAGCAGGGTGGGATGGCTACACCTTC. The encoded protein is CASSSAGWDGYTF.